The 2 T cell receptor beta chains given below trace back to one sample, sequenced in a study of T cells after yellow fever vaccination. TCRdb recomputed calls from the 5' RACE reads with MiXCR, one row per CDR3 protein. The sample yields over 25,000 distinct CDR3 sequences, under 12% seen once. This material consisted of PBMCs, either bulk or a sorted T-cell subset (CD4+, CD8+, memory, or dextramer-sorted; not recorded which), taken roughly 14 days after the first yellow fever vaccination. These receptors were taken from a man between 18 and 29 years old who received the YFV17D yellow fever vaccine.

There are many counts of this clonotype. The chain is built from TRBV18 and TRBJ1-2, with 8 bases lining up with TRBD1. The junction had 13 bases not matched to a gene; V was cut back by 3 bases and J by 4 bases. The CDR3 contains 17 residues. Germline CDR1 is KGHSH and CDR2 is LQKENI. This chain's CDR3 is CASSPGGSAQGGYGYTF. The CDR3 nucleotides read TGTGCCAGCTCACCGGGCGGGTCGGCACAGGGGGGCTATGGCTACACCTTC.

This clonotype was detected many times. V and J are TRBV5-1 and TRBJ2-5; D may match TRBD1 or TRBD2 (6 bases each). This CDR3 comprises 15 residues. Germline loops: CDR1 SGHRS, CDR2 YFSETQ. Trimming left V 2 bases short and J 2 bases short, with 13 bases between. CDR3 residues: CASSLLGGIQETQYF. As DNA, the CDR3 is TGCGCCAGCAGCTTACTAGGGGGGATTCAAGAGACCCAGTACTTC.